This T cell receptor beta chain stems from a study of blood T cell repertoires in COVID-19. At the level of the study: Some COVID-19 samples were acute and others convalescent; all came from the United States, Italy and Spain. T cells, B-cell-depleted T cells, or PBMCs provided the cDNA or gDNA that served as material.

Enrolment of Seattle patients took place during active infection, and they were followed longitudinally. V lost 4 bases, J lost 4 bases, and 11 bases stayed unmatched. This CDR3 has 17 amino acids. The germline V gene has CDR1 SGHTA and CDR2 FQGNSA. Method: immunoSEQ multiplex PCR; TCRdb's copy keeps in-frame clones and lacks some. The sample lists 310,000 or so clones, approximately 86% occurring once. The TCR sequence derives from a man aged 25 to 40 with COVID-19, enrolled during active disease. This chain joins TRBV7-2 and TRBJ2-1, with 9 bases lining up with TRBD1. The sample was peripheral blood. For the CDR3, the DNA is TGTGCCAGCAGCTCTAGACAGGGGGGGCAAAAATACAATGAGCAGTTCTTC. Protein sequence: CASSSRQGGQKYNEQFF.